Here is one T cell receptor (beta chain) with its context. Its target is not known. The assay was immunoSEQ multiplex PCR, and TCRdb's table has in-frame clones only and misses some. The table has hundreds of thousands of clones, about 91% seen once. The CDR3 has 12 amino acids. V lost 5 bases, J lost 6 bases, and 7 bases lay in between. CDR1 and CDR2 (germline): PRHDT, FYEKMQ (reference sequence). Naivety among CD8 cells was defined by CD45RO negativity and positive CCR7 selection, thereby excluding terminally differentiated effector memory CD45RA+ cells. The data derive from a study of shared clonotypes between healthy human individuals. Study conclusions and caveats: The represented genetic and exposure-history diversity was limited by the small number of donors. Naive CD4 clonotypes were shared across a handful of donors at approximately 5.3%.

This clonotype was sampled from a man younger than 45 in good health. The chain combines TRBV13 with TRBJ2-2, with unresolved D. Sequencing used naive CD8+ T cells sorted from blood. CDR3 DNA: TGTGCCAGCAGCCCCCACCCCGGGGAGCTGTTTTTT. It encodes CASSPHPGELFF.